This T cell receptor (beta chain) comes out of a study of T cells in Graves' hyperthyroidism and ophthalmopathy. At least ten counts were recorded for this clonotype. TCR beta CDR3 region amplification was performed from RNA transcripts. Using the HTBI primer set, a first-round RT-PCR was run on the TCR CDR3. TCRdb itself ran the multiplex PCR reads through MiXCR, one entry per CDR3 protein. The sample contains approximately 590,000 distinct CDR3 sequences, roughly 50% of which appear only once. Trimming shortened V by 6 bases and J by 1 base, and 15 bases separated the two germline ends. The CDR3 totals 15 residues. Germline V gives CDR1 SGHVS, CDR2 FNYEAQ.

This sequence originates from a woman between 18 and 30 years old with Graves' hyperthyroidism. Sample: peripheral blood or thyroid tissue (not recorded which). The gene calls are TRBV7-6 and TRBJ1-1; unclear D gene. The CDR3 loop reads CASSLLSGANTEAFF. The CDR3, as DNA: TGTGCCAGCAGTTTACTATCGGGCGCGAACACTGAAGCTTTCTTT.